The 22 T cell receptor beta chains reported below all come from one sample, sequenced in a study of blood T cell repertoires in COVID-19. Measured with immunoSEQ multiplex PCR; TCRdb has only the in-frame clones, and not every one. Among under 200,000 clones listed, about 88% were seen once. Specimen: peripheral blood. These receptors were taken from a middle-aged man with active or convalescent COVID-19.

This chain connects TRBV7-2 to TRBJ2-1; TRBD2 aligns across 7 bases. Germline CDR1 is SGHTA and CDR2 is FQGNSA. The junction had 12 bases not matched to a gene; V was cut back by 11 bases and J by 5 bases. The CDR3 contains 14 residues. Written as DNA, the CDR3 is TGTGCCTGTCATCCGGGGGACTATAACAATGAGCAGTTCTTC. Translated: CACHPGDYNNEQFF.

This chain joins TRBV12-3 or TRBV12-4 and TRBJ2-7; D possibly corresponds to TRBD2 (5 bases). The CDR3 is 13 residues long. The ends were cut back, 2 bases at V and 6 bases at J, with 11 bases in the middle. The CDR3 nucleotides read TGTGCCAGCAGTTTACAACGGGAACGCGAGCAGTACTTC. This gives the protein CASSLQREREQYF.

V gene TRBV2 combines with J gene TRBJ2-7; D remains ambiguous. The CDR3 totals 14 residues. Trimming pared 4 bases from V and 3 bases from J, leaving 13 bases between. Germline CDR1 is SNHLY and CDR2 is FYNNEI. The CDR3 here is CASSVLGYDYEQYF. CDR3 coding DNA: TGTGCCAGCAGTGTCCTCGGGTACGACTACGAGCAGTACTTC.

The chain couples TRBV3-1 (or the pseudogene TRBV3-2) to TRBJ1-1; 11 bases are a match to TRBD1. The CDR3 covers 15 residues. The V segment lost 4 bases and the J segment 7 bases; nucleotides outside the gene matches: 8. CDR1 and CDR2 from the germline V gene are LGHDT and YNNKEL (reference sequence). The CDR3 DNA reads TGTGCCAGCAGCCCCTGGACAGGGGGCGTGGGTGAAGCTTTCTTT. This codes for CASSPWTGGVGEAFF.

This chain links TRBV6-4 with TRBJ1-2, with 11 bases identical to TRBD1. CDR3 size: 14 residues. Unmatched junction bases numbered 11, after V lost 4 bases and J lost 13 bases. From germline, CDR1 is MRHNA and CDR2 SNTAGT. CDR3 region: CASSVSSGTGGGTF. The CDR3 coding sequence is TGTGCCAGCAGTGTTTCATCCGGGACAGGGGGTGGCACCTTC.

V and J are TRBV10-3 and TRBJ1-2, with 9 nucleotides matching TRBD1. J lost 1 base, V lost 3 bases, and 3 bases had no gene match. From germline, CDR1 is ENHRY and CDR2 SYGVKD. The CDR3 length is 15 residues. The CDR3 reads CAISEQGAGNYGYTF. The CDR3 bases are TGTGCCATCAGTGAACAGGGGGCGGGTAACTATGGCTACACCTTC.

V gene TRBV19 combines with J gene TRBJ2-1, with TRBD2 matching 9 bases. CDR1 and CDR2 (germline): LNHDA, SQIVND (reference sequence). The V segment lost 1 base and the J segment 6 bases; nucleotides outside the gene matches: 7. The CDR3 length is 16 residues. The CDR3: CASSIGAGGPSNEQFF. DNA for the CDR3: TGTGCCAGTAGTATAGGGGCGGGAGGGCCGTCCAATGAGCAGTTCTTC.

There are a few counts of this clone. The chain is built from TRBV7-2 and TRBJ1-1; D possibly corresponds to TRBD1 (6 bases). The CDR3 totals 14 residues. Germline values: CDR1 SGHTA, CDR2 FQGNSA. Trimming pared 5 bases from V and 4 bases from J, leaving 14 bases between. CDR3: CASSTQGKGTEAFF. The CDR3 DNA is TGTGCCAGCAGCACCCAGGGGAAGGGCACTGAAGCTTTCTTT.

V gene TRBV28 combines with J gene TRBJ1-2; 12 bases match TRBD1. CDR3 length: 13 amino acids. CDR1 is MDHEN, CDR2 SYDVKM, per germline. This CDR3 reads CVTTGTGGRGYTF. CDR3 DNA sequence: TGTGTGACAACCGGGACAGGGGGCCGTGGCTACACCTTC.

In this sample, this clone turned up once. The genes are TRBV6-1 and TRBJ1-5, with D possibly matching TRBD1 (5 bases). V lost 2 bases, J lost 6 bases, and 17 bases lay in between. Germline V lookup: CDR1 MNHNS, CDR2 SASEGT. CDR3 length equals 16 residues. The CDR3 bases are TGTGCCAGCAGTGAAAGTAGAGGTGCCGGGGGTCAGCCCCAGCATTTT. Protein sequence: CASSESRGAGGQPQHF.

The rearrangement uses TRBV21-1 and TRBJ2-7; the DNA was not used to check the table's D call, TRBD1. TRBV21-1 is tagged as a pseudogene. The CDR3 contains 19 residues. The CDR3 sequence is CASSKLGTAKSRGSYEQYF. Written as DNA, the CDR3 is TGTGCCAGCAGCAAACTTGGGACAGCTAAATCCAGGGGCTCCTACGAGCAGTACTTC.

The chain uses TRBV6-5 and TRBJ2-2; D is unclear. The germline V and J ends were trimmed by 8 bases and 0 bases, with 10 bases remaining between them. In germline, CDR1 is MNHEY, CDR2 SVGAGI. The CDR3 consists of 14 residues. CDR3 amino acids: CASVVRANTGELFF. Written as DNA, the CDR3 is TGTGCCAGCGTAGTGAGAGCGAACACCGGGGAGCTGTTTTTT.

This chain uses TRBV6-5 with TRBJ2-1; D is uncertain. The V gene's germline CDR1 is MNHEY and CDR2 SVGAGI. The CDR3 sequence is 13 residues long. The ends were cut back, 6 bases at V and 4 bases at J, with 10 bases in the middle. CDR3 sequence (DNA): TGTGCCAGCAGCGTGGAGAGTTACAATGAGCAGTTCTTC. Translation gives CASSVESYNEQFF.

The chain is built from TRBV2 and TRBJ2-1, with 8 bases lining up with TRBD2. Trimming removed 3 bases from V and 8 bases from J; junction bases left unmatched: 6. This CDR3 contains 14 residues. CDR1 and CDR2 (germline): SNHLY, FYNNEI. CDR3 amino acids: CASSDSGGGHEQFF. CDR3 sequence (DNA): TGTGCCAGCAGTGACTCGGGGGGGGGCCATGAGCAGTTCTTC.

The CDR3 DNA reads as TGCGCCAGCAGCCCTGGTGGGACAGCCTATGGCTACACCTTC. Its protein is CASSPGGTAYGYTF. The V call is TRBV5-1, the J call TRBJ1-2, with 7 bases aligning to TRBD1. V was pared by 4 bases and J by 4 bases, with 7 bases of the junction left unmatched. This CDR3 comprises 14 residues. Looked up from germline, CDR1 is SGHRS and CDR2 is YFSETQ. The whole variable domain, remainder taken from reference TRBV5-1 and TRBJ1-2, is KAGVTQTPRYLIKTRGQQVTLSCSPISGHRSVSWYQQTPGQGLQFLFEYFSETQRNKGNFPGRFSGRQFSNSRSEMNVSTLELGDSALYLCASSPGGTAYGYTFGSGTRLTVV.

The chain has TRBV5-1 and TRBJ1-1; TRBD1 matches at 9 bases. This CDR3 has 13 residues. Looked up from germline, CDR1 is SGHRS and CDR2 is YFSETQ. V dropped 5 bases and J dropped 6; count of bases not matched to a gene: 5. DNA of the CDR3: TGCGCCAGCAGTAACAGGGGGCTGTCTGAAGCTTTCTTT. Amino acids: CASSNRGLSEAFF.

This clone occurred a few times. The gene calls are TRBV7-6 and TRBJ2-7; 7 bases align to TRBD2. Germline values: CDR1 SGHVS, CDR2 FNYEAQ. The CDR3 totals 16 residues. The V segment lost 0 bases and the J segment 6 bases; nucleotides outside the gene matches: 11. This CDR3 reads CASSLAGGDMTAEQYF. CDR3 DNA sequence: TGTGCCAGCAGCTTAGCTGGGGGGGATATGACCGCCGAGCAGTACTTC.

The chain recombines TRBV19 with TRBJ1-5; possibly TRBD1 for D (6 bases). Per the germline V gene, CDR1 is LNHDA and CDR2 is SQIVND (reference sequence). V lost 4 bases, J lost 2 bases, and 9 bases lay in between. The CDR3 is 14 amino acids. The DNA for the CDR3 is TGTGCCAGTAGTAACAGGGTGGGCAATCAGCCCCAGCATTTT. As protein: CASSNRVGNQPQHF.

The chain employs TRBV1 and TRBJ1-2; no DNA check was done on the table's D call, TRBD1. TRBV1 is a listed pseudogene. The CDR3 contains 14 residues. The CDR3 loop is CTSSQDNRRYGYTF. The CDR3 nucleotides are TGCACCAGCAGCCAAGATAACAGGAGATATGGCTACACCTTC.

This rearrangement joins TRBV5-4 to TRBJ1-2, with D hard to call. Germline V gene data show CDR1 as SGHNT and CDR2 as YYREEE (reference sequence). This CDR3 spans 16 amino acids. V was trimmed by 0 bases and J by 7 bases, leaving 19 bases between them. CDR3 sequence: CASSLEPSTAAGGYTF. DNA of the CDR3: TGTGCCAGCAGCTTGGAACCATCGACGGCGGCGGGTGGCTACACCTTC. The full variable domain, in which reference TRBV5-4 and TRBJ1-2 provide the parts outside the CDR3, is ETGVTQSPTHLIKTRGQQVTLRCSSQSGHNTVSWYQQALGQGPQFIFQYYREEENGRGNFPPRFSGLQFPNYSSELNVNALELDDSALYLCASSLEPSTAAGGYTFGSGTRLTVV.

The V call is TRBV10-3, the J call TRBJ2-2; a weak D match, TRBD1 (6 bases). Trimming removed 3 bases at V and 2 bases at J, with 34 bases between. The CDR3 is made up of 23 amino acids. CDR1 ENHRY and CDR2 SYGVKD come from the germline V gene. CDR3: CAISDLGRTEKGHSRPNTGELFF. The CDR3 region has the DNA TGTGCCATCAGTGACCTTGGGCGTACGGAAAAGGGACATTCAAGACCTAACACCGGGGAGCTGTTTTTT.

The chain couples TRBV5-1 to TRBJ2-3, with a weak D call TRBD2 (6 bases). Germline V lookup: CDR1 SGHRS, CDR2 YFSETQ. CDR3 length: 16 amino acids. V was cut by 2 bases and J by 2 bases, with 15 bases left in between. In DNA, the CDR3 is TGCGCCAGCAGCTTAAGCGGGCGGTCTGCCACAGATACGCAGTATTTT. It specifies CASSLSGRSATDTQYF.